A single sample gave rise to the 6 T cell receptor beta chains below, sequenced in a study of Ad26.COV2.S vaccination and SARS-CoV-2 variants. Generated by immunoSEQ multiplex PCR, the TCRdb table keeps only in-frame clones and is missing some. This sample has roughly 380,000 clones, with roughly nine tenths found just once. The material was peripheral blood, obtained after recovery from COVID-19. These receptors all stem from a human donor who had recovered from COVID-19.

The chain is built from TRBV6-1 and TRBJ1-5; 10 nucleotides align to TRBD1. The ends lost 0 bases at V and 4 bases at J; junction bases unmatched: 6. The CDR3 runs 17 residues. The germline V gene has CDR1 MNHNS and CDR2 SASEGT. The chain's CDR3 is CASSEAFRTGGNQPQHF. The CDR3 coding sequence is TGTGCCAGCAGTGAAGCCTTTCGGACAGGGGGGAATCAGCCCCAGCATTTT.

The gene calls are TRBV5-6 and TRBJ2-7; D not certain. CDR1 and CDR2 (germline): SGHDT, YYEEEE. The CDR3 has 14 amino acids. Trimming cost V 0 bases and J 3 bases, with 10 bases left between them. CDR3 residues: CASSLGRQVYEQYF. Here the CDR3 DNA reads TGTGCCAGCAGCTTGGGACGACAAGTCTACGAGCAGTACTTC.

The chain has TRBV7-9 and TRBJ2-7, with 8 bases that match TRBD1. Trimming cost V 2 bases and J 6 bases; bases outside gene matches: 3. Germline V gives CDR1 SEHNR, CDR2 FQNEAQ (reference sequence). This CDR3 comprises 13 residues. The CDR3 protein is CASSLPTGVEQYF. For the CDR3, the DNA is TGTGCCAGCAGCTTACCGACAGGGGTCGAGCAGTACTTC.

A single count supports this clone. The chain is built from TRBV6-2 or TRBV6-3 and TRBJ1-4; possible D gene TRBD1, 5 bases. The V gene lost 0 bases and the J gene lost 6 bases, with 8 bases spanning the gap. The CDR3 has 14 amino acids. Germline assignment: CDR1 MNHEY and CDR2 SVGEGT. The CDR3 coding sequence is TGTGCCAGCAGTTACTCGTTACAGGATGAAAAACTGTTTTTT. It encodes CASSYSLQDEKLFF.

The V call is TRBV6-5, the J call TRBJ1-2; unclear D gene. The CDR3 sequence is 12 residues long. Deletions cut 6 bases from V and 7 bases from J, with 12 bases between. Germline assignment: CDR1 MNHEY and CDR2 SVGAGI. CDR3 region: CASSHESGGYTF. CDR3 DNA sequence: TGTGCCAGCAGCCATGAGTCGGGTGGCTACACCTTC.

The V gene is TRBV5-6, the J gene TRBJ2-3; perhaps TRBD2 as D (5 bases). V was shortened by 6 bases and J by 1 base, with 12 bases between the two germline ends. Per the germline V gene, CDR1 is SGHDT and CDR2 is YYEEEE. This CDR3 is 14 amino acids long. CDR3 DNA sequence: TGTGCCAGCATAAGTAGCGAACGCACAGATACGCAGTATTTT. Protein sequence: CASISSERTDTQYF.